The 6 T cell receptor beta chains given below trace back to one sample, sequenced in a study of beta chain features in type 1 diabetes (dated by TCRdb to the late 2010s). What the work shows at the level of the full study, not this receptor alone: Type 1 diabetes patients showed a moderate but significant shortening of TCRB CDR3 length in all four CD4+ subsets.

These TCRs' antigens remain unknown. The receptor library was made with the immunoSEQ multiplex PCR assay. The High Capacity cDNA Reverse Transcription Kit was used to reverse transcribe all of the isolated RNA, meaning that expressed TCRB transcripts were what got sequenced. Imported from immuneACCESS, the table was reduced by TCRdb to in-frame sequences with V and J called. These copies leave out some clones; in studies compared against another copy, an unresolved V gene accounts for under half, and the cause of the remainder is not known. Recorded for this sample are 630,000 or so clones; over 12% of them occurred a single time. The leading ten clones occupy just under 0.04% of the sample. Sequenced sample: naive CD4+ T cells from blood. The cell subset or site tag for this specimen amounts to: true naive CD4+ T cells. These TCRs come from a young man with type 1 diabetes.

This clone was found a few times. The rearrangement joins TRBV2 to TRBJ2-3; D ambiguous. The V and J ends lost 5 bases and 0 bases respectively, with 12 bases between them. Germline V gene lookup returns CDR1 SNHLY and CDR2 FYNNEI. The CDR3 spans 15 residues. The CDR3 bases are TGTGCCAGCAGTCTACAGAGATCTAGCACAGATACGCAGTATTTT. Its protein is CASSLQRSSTDTQYF.

This clone was observed a few times. V gene TRBV15 combines with J gene TRBJ2-1; 9 bases fit TRBD2. The length of the CDR3 is 16 residues. Germline loops: CDR1 LNHNV, CDR2 YYDKDF (reference sequence). J gave up 5 bases and V 0 bases, and 5 bases lay outside the gene matches. This CDR3 is CATSRDGSSGNNEQFF. DNA of the CDR3: TGTGCCACCAGCAGAGATGGGTCTAGCGGGAACAATGAGCAGTTCTTC.

CDR3 region: CGARGDTGETQYF. The DNA of the CDR3 is TGTGGCGCTAGGGGGGACACTGGTGAGACCCAGTACTTC. The J gene is TRBJ2-5, the V gene TRBV7-2; D possibly matches TRBD1 or TRBD2 (6 bases each). The CDR3 contains 13 residues. In germline, CDR1 is SGHTA, CDR2 FQGNSA. The variable domain in full, completed from reference TRBV7-2 and TRBJ2-5, reads GAGVSQSPSNKVTEKGKDVELRCDPISGHTALYWYRQSLGQGLEFLIYFQGNSAPDKSGLPSDRFSAERTGGSVSTLTIQRTQQEDSAVYLCGARGDTGETQYFGPGTRLLVL.

The V and J genes are TRBV18 and TRBJ1-2; no reliable D call. Germline CDR1 reads KGHSH; CDR2 reads LQKENI. V dropped 3 bases and J dropped 4 bases, with 15 bases sitting between them. The length of the CDR3 is 15 residues. The CDR3 region has the DNA TGTGCCAGCTCACCTCTCTGGGAGACTTCCTATGGCTACACCTTC. This codes for CASSPLWETSYGYTF. Full variable domain (remainder filled in from reference TRBV18 and TRBJ1-2): NAGVMQNPRHLVRRRGQEARLRCSPMKGHSHVYWYRQLPEEGLKFMVYLQKENIIDESGMPKERFSAEFPKEGPSILRIQQVVRGDSAAYFCASSPLWETSYGYTFGSGTRLTVV.

The chain is built from TRBV19 and TRBJ2-7, with D maybe TRBD1 (6 bases). This CDR3 region has 14 residues. V dropped 4 bases and J dropped 0 bases, with 10 bases sitting between them. CDR1 and CDR2 (germline): LNHDA, SQIVND (reference sequence). In DNA form, the CDR3 reads TGTGCCAGTAGTAACCCGGGACACTCCTACGAGCAGTACTTC. Its protein product is CASSNPGHSYEQYF. The entire variable domain, with the rest obtained from reference TRBV19 and TRBJ2-7, is as follows: DGGITQSPKYLFRKEGQNVTLSCEQNLNHDAMYWYRQDPGQGLRLIYYSQIVNDFQKGDIAEGYSVSREKKESFPLTVTSAQKNPTAFYLCASSNPGHSYEQYFGPGTRLTVT.

This clone turned up a few times. V usage is TRBV5-1 and J usage is TRBJ2-2; D may correspond to TRBD1 or TRBD2 (5 bases each). The V gene lost 1 base and the J gene lost 4 bases, with 14 bases spanning the gap. This CDR3 is built from 16 residues. The V gene's germline CDR1 is SGHRS and CDR2 YFSETQ. The CDR3 loop reads CASSLLTPGTTGELFF. The CDR3, as DNA: TGCGCCAGCAGCTTGCTGACGCCGGGGACCACCGGGGAGCTGTTTTTT.